This T cell receptor (beta chain) is drawn from a study of tumor-infiltrating lymphocytes in primary liver carcinoma. Study information: The tumors, T1-T3 N0M0 lesions, were about 4.2 to 11 cm across. The number of productive TCRbeta reads per sample ranged from roughly 3.5 to 7.13 million and was similar across tissue types. The study's findings and limits: Researchers found tumor-adjacent and tumor-blood pairs overlapped less than tumor region pairs. Compared with blood, tumor repertoires held significantly more in their top 250 clones.

Total RNA amounting to 450 to 550 ng was the source from which TCR beta cDNA was made with a constant-region primer. For TCR beta, libraries were produced by three nested multiplex PCR rounds using slightly modified ARM-PCR. The study ran its first two PCR rounds for about 11 cycles each, using TRBV1-TRBV30 forward primers and a C-beta reverse primer. From the multiplex PCR reads, TCRdb called clonotypes with MiXCR, one entry per CDR3 protein. The repertoire holds 300,000 to 400,000 distinct CDR3 sequences, with about 65% as singletons. Unsorted whole blood served as the source of blood RNA, and germline DNA was extracted as well. There are 14 residues in the CDR3. CDR1 SGHRS and CDR2 YFSETQ come from the germline V gene. Comment on this clonotype: As yet, its antigen is unknown. Relative to the germline gene, one junction end is altered; a read error may explain this.

Sequenced: peripheral blood. The chain recombines TRBV5-1 with TRBJ2-7; D is possibly TRBD1 or TRBD2 (5 bases each). The TCR was taken from a man aged 35 to 55 with primary liver carcinoma and hepatitis B virus infection. The CDR3 nucleotides read TGCGCCAGCAGCTTGGGAACCCCGAGGGACGGGCAGTATTTC. Its translation: CASSLGTPRDGQYF.